The rows below give T cell receptor beta chains drawn from one sample of a study of CD8 T cell repertoires and HIV-1 epitope variants. The table came from immunoSEQ multiplex PCR; TCRdb's copy has only in-frame clones and leaves some out. The sample lists nearly 7,000 clones, over 55% occurring once. Which antigens these TCRs recognize remains unknown. Sequencing was done on a sample of cultured CD8+ T cells derived from PBMCs. Receptor source: a male donor with HIV. The conserved cysteine and the conserved F or W are not part of the CDR3 here.

TRBJ2-7 TRBV27 ASSLRAARAYEQY
TRBJ2-5 TRBV7-9 ASSAFAGTPMSQY
TRBJ2-3 TRBV7-2 ASSVSGLAGGADTQY
TRBJ1-2 TRBV14 ASSQARPPFFYGYT
TRBJ2-5 TRBV13 ASSLPGGETQY
TRBJ2-7 TRBV5-1 ASRVRDSSYEQY
TRBJ2-5 TRBV11-3 ASSLDRSQETQY
TRBJ2-5 TRBV7-2 ASSFPGGQETQY
TRBJ2-3 TRBV5-8 ASSPTSGVATDTQY
TRBJ1-2 TRBV7-9 ASSHHRGYGYT
TRBJ1-2 TRBV6-5 ASSYSQQGRSGGYT
TRBJ2-7 TRBV7-9 ASSAFAGTPMSQY
TRBJ1-1 TRBV7-9 ASSRPDRVKTEAF
TRBJ2-3 TRBV11-1 ASSLVPSLTGDTQY
TRBJ2-1 TRBV9 ASSAVAGAYNEQF
TRBJ1-6 TRBV6-5 ASSYLAQGNSPLH
TRBJ2-4 TRBV19 ASSISDRALGIQY
TRBJ2-3 TRBV11-3 ASSRREGVGDTQY
TRBJ2-5 TRBV28 ASSSPDRAQETQY
TRBJ2-1 TRBV11-3 ASSGYGTGNNEQF
TRBJ2-4 TRBV10-3 AISTGLEGLAKNIQY
TRBJ2-1 TRBV27 ASSLGGPNNEQF
TRBJ2-7 TRBV5-4 ASSLEPDSYEQY
TRBJ1-5 TRBV27 ASSLGGEGQPQH
TRBJ2-2 TRBV7-2 ASSYTSLNGELF
TRBJ1-5 TRBV13 ASSLNGDSNQPQH
TRBJ2-1 TRBV2 ASSWAGDEQF
TRBJ2-3 TRBV7-9 ALQGDHTDTQY
TRBJ2-6 TRBV28 ASRTGHGANVLT
TRBJ1-1 TRBV27 ASSVITPSGLDTEAF
TRBJ1-5 TRBV5-5 ASSDHNQPQH
TRBJ2-5 TRBV5-4 ASSSGQGGLRETQY
TRBJ1-1 TRBV28 ASSLSRGTEAF
TRBJ2-3 TRBV5-4 ASSFGGGADTQY
TRBJ2-7 TRBV10-2 ASTRFVGNEQY
TRBJ1-1 TRBV30 AGRTVEAF
TRBJ2-3 TRBV9 ASSVSAGTGTERDTQY
TRBJ2-7 TRBV5-1 ASSLAGGNEQY
TRBJ2-2 TRBV2 ASGRQGVAGELF
TRBJ2-7 TRBV7-7 ASSPSDYEQY
TRBJ2-5 TRBV5-8 ASSFGTLGTQY
TRBJ1-1 TRBV7-9 ASSLNGGSNTEAF
TRBJ2-6 TRBV6-5 ASSYTGGSGANVLT
TRBJ1-1 TRBV9 ASSAGEILNTEAF
TRBJ1-6 TRBV4-1 ASSLSWGNNSPLH
TRBJ2-7 TRBV19 ASSPGRDNYEQY
TRBJ2-2 TRBV5-1 ASRNPGQGSTGELF
TRBJ1-5 TRBV4-3 ASSQEVGLQPQH
TRBJ1-5 TRBV2 ASSVGQSEPQH
TRBJ2-5 TRBV7-9 ASSIGTGKQETQY
TRBJ1-1 TRBV6-5 APRSVSLGTEAF
TRBJ1-1 TRBV9 ASSVFDVTGNTEAF
TRBJ1-2 TRBV6-1 ASSEVDIASNYGYT
TRBJ2-1 TRBV27 ASSPLAVSYNEQF
TRBJ2-1 TRBV6-5 ASSYSPSGSRNEQF
TRBJ2-2 TRBV9 ASSVVGAGELF
TRBJ1-3 TRBV6-5 ASSYLGFGNTIY